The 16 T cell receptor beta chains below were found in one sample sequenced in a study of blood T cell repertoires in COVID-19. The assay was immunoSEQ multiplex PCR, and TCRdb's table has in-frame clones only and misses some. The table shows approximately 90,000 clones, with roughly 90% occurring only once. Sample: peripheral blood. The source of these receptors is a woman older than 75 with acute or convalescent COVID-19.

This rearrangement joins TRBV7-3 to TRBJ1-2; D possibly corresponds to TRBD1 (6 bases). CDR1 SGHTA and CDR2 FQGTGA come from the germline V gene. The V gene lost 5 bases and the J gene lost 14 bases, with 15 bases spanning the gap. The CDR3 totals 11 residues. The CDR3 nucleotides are TGTGCCAGCAGCATACAGGGTCCCTTGACCTTC. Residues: CASSIQGPLTF.

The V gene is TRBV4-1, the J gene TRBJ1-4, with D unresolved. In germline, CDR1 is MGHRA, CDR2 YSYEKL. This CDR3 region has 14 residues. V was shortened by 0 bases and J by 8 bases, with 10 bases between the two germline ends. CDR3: CASSQDTGREKLFF. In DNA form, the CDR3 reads TGCGCCAGCAGCCAAGATACTGGGAGGGAAAAACTGTTTTTT.

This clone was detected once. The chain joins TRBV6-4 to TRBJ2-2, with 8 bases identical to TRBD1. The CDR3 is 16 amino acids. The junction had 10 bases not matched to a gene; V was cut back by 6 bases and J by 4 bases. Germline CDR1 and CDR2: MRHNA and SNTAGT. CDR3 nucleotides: TGTGCCAGCAGACCCGACGGGACAGGATTCACCGGGGAGCTGTTTTTT. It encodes CASRPDGTGFTGELFF.

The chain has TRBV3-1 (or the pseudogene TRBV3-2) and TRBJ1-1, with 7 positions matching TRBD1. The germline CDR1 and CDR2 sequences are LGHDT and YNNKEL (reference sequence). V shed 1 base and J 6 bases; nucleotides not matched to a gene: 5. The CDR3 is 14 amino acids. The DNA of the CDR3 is TGTGCCAGCAGCCAAGGACAGGGTTATTCTGAAGCTTTCTTT. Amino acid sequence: CASSQGQGYSEAFF.

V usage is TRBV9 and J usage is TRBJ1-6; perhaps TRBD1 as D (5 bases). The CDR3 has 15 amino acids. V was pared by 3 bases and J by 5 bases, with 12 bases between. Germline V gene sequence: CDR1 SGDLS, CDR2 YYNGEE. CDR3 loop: CASSGQLFDNSPLHF. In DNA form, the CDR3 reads TGTGCCAGCAGCGGACAGCTTTTCGATAATTCACCCCTCCACTTT.

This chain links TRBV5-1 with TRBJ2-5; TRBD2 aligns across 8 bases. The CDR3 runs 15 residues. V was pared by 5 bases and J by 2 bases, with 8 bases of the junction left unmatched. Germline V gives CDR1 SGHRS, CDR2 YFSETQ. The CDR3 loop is CASRRSGGPQETQYF. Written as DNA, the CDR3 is TGCGCCAGCAGAAGGAGCGGGGGACCGCAAGAGACCCAGTACTTC.

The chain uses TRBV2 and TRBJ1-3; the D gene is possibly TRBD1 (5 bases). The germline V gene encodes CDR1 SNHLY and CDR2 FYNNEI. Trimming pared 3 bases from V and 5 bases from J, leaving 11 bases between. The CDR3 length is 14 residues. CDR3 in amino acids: CASSDGATRNTIYF. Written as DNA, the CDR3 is TGTGCCAGCAGTGATGGGGCAACCCGAAACACCATATATTTT.

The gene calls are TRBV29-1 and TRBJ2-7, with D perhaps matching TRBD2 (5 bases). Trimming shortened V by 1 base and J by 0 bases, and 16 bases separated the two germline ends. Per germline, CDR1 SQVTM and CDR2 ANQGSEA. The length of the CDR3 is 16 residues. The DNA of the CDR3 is TGCAGCGTTGAAGTCCCACAGACGGGGAGCTCCTACGAGCAGTACTTC. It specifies CSVEVPQTGSSYEQYF.

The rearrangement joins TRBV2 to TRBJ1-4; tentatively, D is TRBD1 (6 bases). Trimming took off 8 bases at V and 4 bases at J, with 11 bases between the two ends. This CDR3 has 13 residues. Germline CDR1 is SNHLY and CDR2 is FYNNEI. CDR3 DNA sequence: TGTGCCAGCGGACAGCTTCTTAATGAAAAACTGTTTTTT. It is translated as CASGQLLNEKLFF. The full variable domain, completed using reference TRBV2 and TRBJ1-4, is EPEVTQTPSHQVTQMGQEVILRCVPISNHLYFYWYRQILGQKVEFLVSFYNNEISEKSEIFDDQFSVERPDGSNFTLKIRSTKLEDSAMYFCASGQLLNEKLFFGSGTQLSVL.

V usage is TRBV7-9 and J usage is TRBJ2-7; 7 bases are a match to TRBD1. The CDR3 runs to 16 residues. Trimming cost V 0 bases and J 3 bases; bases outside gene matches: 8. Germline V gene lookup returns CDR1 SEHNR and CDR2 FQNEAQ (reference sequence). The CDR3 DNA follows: TGTGCCAGCAGCTTAGCCACCGGACAGGCCGTCTACGAGCAGTACTTC. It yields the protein CASSLATGQAVYEQYF.

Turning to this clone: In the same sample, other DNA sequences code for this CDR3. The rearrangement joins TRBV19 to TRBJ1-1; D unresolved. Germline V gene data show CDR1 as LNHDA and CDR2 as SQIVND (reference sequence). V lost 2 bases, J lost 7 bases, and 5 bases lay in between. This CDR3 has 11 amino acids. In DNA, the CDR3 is TGTGCCAGTAGTATAAGAGGTGAAGCTTTCTTT. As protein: CASSIRGEAFF.

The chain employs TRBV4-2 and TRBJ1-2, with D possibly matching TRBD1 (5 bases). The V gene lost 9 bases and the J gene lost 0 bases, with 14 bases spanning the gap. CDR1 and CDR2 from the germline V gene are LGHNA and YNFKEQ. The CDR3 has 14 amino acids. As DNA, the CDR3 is TGTGCCAGAGGGGATGAGAGGACTAACTATGGCTACACCTTC. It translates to CARGDERTNYGYTF.

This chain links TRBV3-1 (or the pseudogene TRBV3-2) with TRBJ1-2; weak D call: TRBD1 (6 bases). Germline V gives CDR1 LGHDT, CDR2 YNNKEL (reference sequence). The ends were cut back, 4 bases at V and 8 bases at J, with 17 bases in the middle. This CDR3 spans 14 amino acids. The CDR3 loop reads CASSRAGAKGGYTF. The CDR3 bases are TGTGCCAGCAGCCGGGCGGGGGCAAAGGGAGGCTACACCTTC.

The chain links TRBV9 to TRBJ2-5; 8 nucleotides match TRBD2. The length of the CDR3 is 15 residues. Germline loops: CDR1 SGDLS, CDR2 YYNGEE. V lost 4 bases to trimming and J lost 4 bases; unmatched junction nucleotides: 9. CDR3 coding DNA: TGTGCCAGCAGCCGACGGGGGGGCAGCTTAGAGACCCAGTACTTC. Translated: CASSRRGGSLETQYF.

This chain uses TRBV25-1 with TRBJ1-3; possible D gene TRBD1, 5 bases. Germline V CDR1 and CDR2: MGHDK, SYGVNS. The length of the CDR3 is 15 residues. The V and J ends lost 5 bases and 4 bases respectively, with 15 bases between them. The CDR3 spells CASSHVDMGGNTIYF. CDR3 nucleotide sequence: TGTGCCAGCAGTCATGTGGACATGGGGGGAAACACCATATATTTT.

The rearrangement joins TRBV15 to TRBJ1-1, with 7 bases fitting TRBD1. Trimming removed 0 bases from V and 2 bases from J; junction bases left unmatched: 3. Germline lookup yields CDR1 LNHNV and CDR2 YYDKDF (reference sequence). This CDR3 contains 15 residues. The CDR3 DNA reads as TGTGCCACCAGCAGAGAAAACAGGGGCAACACTGAAGCTTTCTTT. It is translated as CATSRENRGNTEAFF. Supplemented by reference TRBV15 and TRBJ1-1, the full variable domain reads DAMVIQNPRYQVTQFGKPVTLSCSQTLNHNVMYWYQQKSSQAPKLLFHYYDKDFNNEADTPDNFQSRRPNTSFCFLDIRSPGLGDTAMYLCATSRENRGNTEAFFGQGTRLTVV.